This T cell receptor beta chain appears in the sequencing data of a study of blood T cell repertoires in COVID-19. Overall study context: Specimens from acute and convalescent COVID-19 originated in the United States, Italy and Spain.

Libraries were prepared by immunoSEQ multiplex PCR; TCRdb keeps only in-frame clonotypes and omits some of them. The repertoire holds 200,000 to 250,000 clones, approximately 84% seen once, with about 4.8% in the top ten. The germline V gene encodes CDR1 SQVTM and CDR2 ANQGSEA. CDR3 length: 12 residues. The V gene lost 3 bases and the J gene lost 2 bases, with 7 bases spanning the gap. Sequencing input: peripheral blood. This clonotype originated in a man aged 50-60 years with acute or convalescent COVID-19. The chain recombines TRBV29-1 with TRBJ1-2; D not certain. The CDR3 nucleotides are TGCAGCGTTGAGGCCAGGAACTATGGCTACACCTTC. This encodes CSVEARNYGYTF.